A single count supports the clone carrying this TCR beta chain. Trimming removed 1 base from V and 3 bases from J, with 13 bases in between. CDR1 and CDR2 from the germline V gene are LNHDA and SQIVND (reference sequence). The CDR3 length is 15 residues. Regarding treatment: roughly 19 received Ad26.COV2.S at low or high dose, single or two shots; about 5 received placebo; per-sample allocation not given. Sampling was done on day 63 after the first vaccine or placebo injection. The entry originates in a study of Ad26.COV2.S vaccination and SARS-CoV-2 variants. Data came from immunoSEQ multiplex PCR; TCRdb stores just in-frame clones and leaves some out. Of around 300,000 clones listed, almost 90% were seen once; the top ten hold approximately 5.8%.

The genes are TRBV19 and TRBJ2-7; D remains unclear. The input for sequencing was peripheral blood, taken in a trial of Ad26.COV2.S vaccine versus placebo. The receptor was derived from a person aged 18-65 years who received the Ad26.COV2.S COVID-19 vaccine or a placebo. DNA of the CDR3: TGTGCCAGTAGTATAGGTATAGCCCCAATCTACGAGCAGTACTTC. It is translated as CASSIGIAPIYEQYF.